This T cell receptor (beta chain) emerged from a study of tumour-infiltrating T cells in Burkitt lymphoma. Overall study context: Productive clonality predicted overall and progression-free survival.

V was shortened by 6 bases and J by 0 bases, with 12 bases between the two germline ends. The CDR3 extends over 15 amino acids. The germline CDR1 and CDR2 sequences are MNHEY and SVGAGI. Sequencing used immunoSEQ multiplex PCR; TCRdb keeps in-frame clones, though not all of them. The sample holds thousands of clones, 10% to 15% seen once. This TCR was recovered from a human donor with Burkitt lymphoma. Sequencing was carried out using tumor tissue. The chain employs TRBV6-5 and TRBJ1-5, with D perhaps matching TRBD1 (5 bases). In DNA, the CDR3 is TGTGCCAGCAGCCCCGGGGGATTTAGCAATCAGCCCCAGCATTTT. Protein product: CASSPGGFSNQPQHF.